This T cell receptor beta chain was found in a study of blood T cell repertoires in COVID-19. At the level of the study: The United States, Italy and Spain were the sources of the acute and convalescent COVID-19 samples.

V dropped 5 bases and J dropped 2 bases, with 9 bases sitting between them. The CDR3 is 13 residues long. CDR1 WNHNN and CDR2 SYGVQD come from the germline V gene (reference sequence). This table comes from immunoSEQ multiplex PCR, and its TCRdb copy is limited to in-frame clones, with some not included. The table includes roughly 46,000 clones, 88% detected once. The chain employs TRBV10-1 and TRBJ2-5, with D hard to call. Source material: peripheral blood. This clonotype was obtained from a human donor with active COVID-19. The donor label of this sample is uncertain. CDR3 sequence: CASSQNGQETQYF. The CDR3, as DNA: TGCGCCAGCAGTCAAAACGGGCAAGAGACCCAGTACTTC.